These T cell receptor beta chains were read from a single sample in a study of cytomegalovirus exposure and HLA in healthy donors. Clones were sequenced by immunoSEQ multiplex PCR, and TCRdb holds only the in-frame ones, with some missing. In the table there are around 210,000 clones, 65% to 85% of which are singletons. The source material was PBMCs. The receptors stem from a woman in her thirties in good health and CMV-seronegative. The CDR3 runs from the conserved cysteine through the conserved F or W. D genes are given only for firm matches. Some rows have no size entry. The others give once, few or many, or a class for an expanded clone.

-	-	TRBV19	TRBJ2-3	CASSIGQPTDTQYF	TGTGCCAGTAGTATAGGACAGCCGACAGATACGCAGTATTTT
TRBD2	-	TRBV27	TRBJ2-1	CASSSPWTRFNNEQFF	TGTGCCAGCAGTTCACCCTGGACTAGATTCAACAATGAGCAGTTCTTC
-	-	TRBV27	TRBJ1-1	CASAVGQNTEAFF	TGTGCCAGCGCTGTGGGGCAGAACACTGAAGCTTTCTTT
TRBD2	once	TRBV5-1	TRBJ2-3	CASSLGLAGTDTQYF	TGCGCCAGCAGCTTGGGACTAGCGGGGACAGATACGCAGTATTTT
TRBD1	-	TRBV4-1	TRBJ2-5	CASSQDLGQGAETQYF	TGCGCCAGCAGCCAAGATCTAGGACAGGGGGCAGAGACCCAGTACTTC
-	few	TRBV9	TRBJ2-1	CASSDPSSYNEQFF	TGTGCCAGCAGCGACCCTAGTTCCTACAATGAGCAGTTCTTC
TRBD1	-	TRBV29-1	TRBJ1-5	CSVETGVGQPQHF	TGCAGCGTTGAAACAGGGGTCGGCCAGCCCCAGCATTTT
-	once	TRBV5-1	TRBJ1-3	CASSLGQALANTIYF	TGCGCCAGCAGCTTGGGACAGGCCTTGGCTAACACCATATATTTT
-	-	TRBV7-9	TRBJ1-3	CASSRDLFAIYF	TGTGCCAGCAGCCGTGACTTATTCGCCATATATTTT
-	once	TRBV5-4	TRBJ1-2	CASSLVQKDGYPF	TGTGCCAGCAGCTTGGTACAGAAGGATGGCTACCCCTTC
-	once	TRBV27	TRBJ2-3	CASSFLVPTDTQYF	TGTGCCAGCAGTTTCCTAGTCCCCACAGATACGCAGTATTTT
-	-	TRBV6-1	TRBJ2-7	CASSEYRVAQYF	TGTGCCAGCAGTGAGTACAGGGTGGCGCAGTACTTC
TRBD1	-	TRBV5-8	TRBJ2-2	CASSFRGRPAGELFF	TGTGCCAGCAGCTTCAGGGGGCGCCCCGCCGGGGAGCTGTTTTTT
TRBD2	-	TRBV7-6	TRBJ2-3	CASSFSSGGRWRDTQYF	TGTGCCAGCAGCTTCTCTAGCGGGGGGAGATGGAGAGATACGCAGTATTTT
-	-	TRBV5-5	TRBJ1-1	CASSIGGDCRAFF	TGTGCCAGCAGCATTGGCGGCGACTGTAGGGCTTTCTTT
TRBD1	-	TRBV6-1	TRBJ1-2	CASGGTGWSNYGYTF	TGTGCCAGTGGGGGGACAGGGTGGTCCAACTATGGCTACACCTTC
-	few	TRBV11-3	TRBJ2-3	CASSLGDGPTDTQYF	TGTGCCAGCAGCTTGGGCGACGGCCCCACAGATACGCAGTATTTT
-	-	TRBV5-1	TRBJ2-5	CASSLERGEETQYF	TGCGCCAGCAGCTTGGAAAGGGGCGAGGAGACCCAGTACTTC
TRBD1	-	TRBV7-2	TRBJ2-7	CASSSGTDEQYF	TGTGCCAGCAGCTCCGGGACAGACGAGCAGTACTTC
TRBD1	once	TRBV27	TRBJ1-2	CASSLVGTGIHGYTF	TGTGCCAGCAGTTTGGTCGGGACAGGGATACATGGCTACACCTTC
TRBD1	-	TRBV5-1	TRBJ1-1	CASSRGQGGTEAFF	TGCGCCAGCAGCCGGGGACAGGGGGGCACTGAAGCTTTCTTT
TRBD2	-	TRBV27	TRBJ2-6	CAITLILAGHSGANVLTF	TGTGCCATCACGCTTATTCTAGCGGGGCACTCTGGGGCCAACGTCCTGACTTTC
-	-	TRBV28	TRBJ2-7	CASRHSRDYYEQYF	TGTGCCAGCAGGCACTCGAGAGACTACTACGAGCAGTACTTC
TRBD1	once	TRBV6-6	TRBJ1-6	CASTRLDRGANSPLHF	TGTGCCAGCACCCGGCTGGACAGGGGAGCTAATTCACCCCTCCACTTT
TRBD1	-	TRBV6-1	TRBJ1-1	CASIRQGAWVTEAFF	TGTGCCAGCATCCGACAGGGGGCTTGGGTCACTGAAGCTTTCTTT
-	few	TRBV9	TRBJ2-7	CASSVRQTADEQYF	TGTGCCAGCAGCGTGCGCCAGACTGCAGACGAGCAGTACTTC
TRBD2	-	TRBV5-1	TRBJ2-1	CATSAARGAYNEQFF	TGCGCCACCTCAGCCGCGCGGGGGGCCTACAATGAGCAGTTCTTC
TRBD1	-	TRBV10-3	TRBJ2-3	CAISWTGGIDTQYF	TGTGCCATCAGTTGGACAGGGGGTATTGATACGCAGTATTTT
-	-	TRBV19	TRBJ1-6	CASSRVYNSPLHF	TGTGCCAGTAGTCGGGTCTATAATTCACCCCTCCACTTT
TRBD1	-	TRBV7-9	TRBJ1-1	CASSFLGQRNTEAFF	TGTGCCAGCAGCTTTCTGGGACAGAGAAACACTGAAGCTTTCTTT
-	few	TRBV14	TRBJ1-1	CASSQQTTGTGTEAFF	TGTGCCAGCAGCCAACAAACCACAGGGACGGGGACTGAAGCTTTCTTT
TRBD1	once	TRBV30	TRBJ2-7	CAWSVGTGSYEQYF	TGTGCCTGGAGTGTGGGGACAGGGTCCTACGAGCAGTACTTC
-	-	TRBV10-2	TRBJ1-1	CASIIQGNTEAFF	TGCGCCAGCATAATTCAGGGGAACACTGAAGCTTTCTTT
-	few	TRBV14	TRBJ1-3	CASSRTVISGNTIYF	TGTGCCAGCAGTAGGACAGTGATCTCTGGAAACACCATATATTTT
TRBD1	-	TRBV10-1	TRBJ1-5	CASSLLADRADQPQHF	TGCGCCAGCAGTCTTTTAGCCGACAGGGCTGATCAGCCCCAGCATTTT
-	few	TRBV7-9	TRBJ1-2	CASSGGQFFYGYTF	TGTGCCAGCAGCGGTGGACAGTTCTTCTATGGCTACACCTTC
TRBD2	-	TRBV10-3	TRBJ2-3	CAISGRPGLAADTQYF	TGTGCCATCAGTGGACGCCCGGGACTAGCAGCAGATACGCAGTATTTT
TRBD1	-	TRBV29-1	TRBJ1-2	CSVEGTGDWDRYGYTF	TGCAGCGTTGAAGGCACGGGGGATTGGGACAGATATGGCTACACCTTC
TRBD1	-	TRBV27	TRBJ2-7	CASSLADREGYEQYF	TGTGCCAGCAGTTTAGCGGACAGGGAAGGCTACGAGCAGTACTTC
TRBD1	few	TRBV7-9	TRBJ2-7	CASSGQGRTYEQYF	TGTGCCAGCAGTGGACAGGGGAGAACCTACGAGCAGTACTTC
TRBD1	-	TRBV15	TRBJ1-2	CATSTTRTGPNYGYTF	TGTGCCACCAGTACCACTAGGACAGGGCCTAACTATGGCTACACCTTC
TRBD2	once	TRBV7-2	TRBJ2-7	CASSSGTSGLYEQYF	TGTGCCAGCAGCTCCGGGACTAGCGGGTTATACGAGCAGTACTTC
TRBD2	-	TRBV28	TRBJ2-1	CASSTVGGRKPFF	TGTGCCAGCAGTACCGTGGGCGGGAGGAAACCCTTCTTC
-	-	TRBV6-5	TRBJ1-2	CASSYSVQGNGYTF	TGTGCCAGCAGTTACTCGGTTCAGGGGAATGGCTACACCTTC
-	-	TRBV5-6	TRBJ1-2	CASSFYAANYGYTF	TGTGCCAGCAGCTTTTATGCGGCTAACTATGGCTACACCTTC
-	-	TRBV18	TRBJ2-5	CASSPGLETQYF	TGTGCCAGCTCACCGGGGCTCGAGACCCAGTACTTC
-	-	TRBV28	TRBJ1-2	CASSLGFYGYTF	TGTGCCAGCAGTTTAGGCTTCTATGGCTACACCTTC
TRBD1	-	TRBV27	TRBJ2-7	CASSPGDRGNEQYF	TGTGCCAGCAGTCCCGGGGACAGGGGAAACGAGCAGTACTTC
-	-	TRBV29-1	TRBJ2-7	CSAGNGYEQYF	TGCAGCGCCGGGAACGGATACGAGCAGTACTTC
TRBD2	-	TRBV18	TRBJ2-7	CASSAIAGEVEQYF	TGTGCCAGCTCGGCCATAGCGGGGGAGGTAGAGCAGTACTTC
-	-	TRBV19	TRBJ2-3	CASSISLDRGLREQYF	TGTGCCAGTAGTATCTCTCTCGACAGGGGACTAAGGGAGCAGTATTTT
TRBD2	-	TRBV4-1	TRBJ2-3	CASSQATSGAERADTQYF	TGCGCCAGCAGCCAGGCTACTAGCGGAGCGGAGCGGGCAGATACGCAGTATTTT
-	-	TRBV9	TRBJ2-1	CASSVEAGTFNEQFF	TGTGCCAGCAGCGTAGAGGCGGGGACGTTCAATGAGCAGTTCTTC
-	-	TRBV5-4	TRBJ2-5	CASSRKQAEQETQYF	TGTGCCAGCAGTCGAAAACAAGCGGAACAAGAGACCCAGTACTTC
-	-	TRBV7-9	TRBJ1-1	CASSFQTGVITEAFF	TGTGCCAGCAGCTTTCAGACAGGTGTAATTACTGAAGCTTTCTTT
-	-	TRBV11-2	TRBJ1-5	CASSFGGEGNQPQHF	TGTGCCAGCAGCTTTGGGGGGGAAGGTAATCAGCCCCAGCATTTT
-	-	TRBV23-1	TRBJ2-4	CASSLGRLLAKNIQYF	TGCGCCAGCAGTTTGGGCAGGCTGTTAGCCAAAAACATTCAGTACTTC